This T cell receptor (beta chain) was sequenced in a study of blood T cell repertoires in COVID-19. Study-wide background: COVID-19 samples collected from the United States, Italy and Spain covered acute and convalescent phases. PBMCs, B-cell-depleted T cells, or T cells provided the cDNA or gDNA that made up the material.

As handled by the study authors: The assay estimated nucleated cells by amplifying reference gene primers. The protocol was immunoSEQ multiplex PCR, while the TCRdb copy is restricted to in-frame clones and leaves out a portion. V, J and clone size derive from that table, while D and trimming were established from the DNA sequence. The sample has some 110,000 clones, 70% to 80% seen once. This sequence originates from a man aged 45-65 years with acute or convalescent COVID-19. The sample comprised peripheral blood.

CDR3 nucleotide sequence: TGTGCCAGCAGCTCTAGCGGGAGACCAGATACGCAGTATTTT. Residues: CASSSSGRPDTQYF. This chain connects TRBV5-4 to TRBJ2-3; TRBD2 matches at 10 bases. CDR1 is SGHNT and CDR2 is YYREEE in the germline V gene (reference sequence). V shed 3 bases, J shed 4 bases, and the junction held 2 bases outside the gene matches. This CDR3 has 14 amino acids.